The 31 T cell receptor beta chains below all came from one sample that was sequenced in a study of cytomegalovirus exposure and HLA in healthy donors. It was with 60 Vbeta and 13 Jbeta primers that the PCR ran. Measured with immunoSEQ multiplex PCR; TCRdb has only the in-frame clones, and not every one. The sample records around 150,000 clones, around 76% being singletons. The sequencing sample was made of PBMCs. The receptors derive from a female donor in good health and CMV-seronegative.

V usage is TRBV7-9 and J usage is TRBJ1-1, with D possibly being TRBD1 (5 bases). The CDR3 spans 15 residues. The ends were cut back, 6 bases at V and 4 bases at J, with 18 bases in the middle. Germline values: CDR1 SEHNR, CDR2 FQNEAQ (reference sequence). The CDR3 here is CASRRGNQEGTEAFF. The DNA of the CDR3 is TGTGCCAGCAGGCGGGGCAATCAGGAGGGCACTGAAGCTTTCTTT.

V gene TRBV4-1 combines with J gene TRBJ2-1; 10 bases agree with TRBD2. V gave up 3 bases and J gave up 4 bases; unmatched junction bases: 9. Germline CDR1 reads MGHRA; CDR2 reads YSYEKL. There are 17 residues in the CDR3. CDR3 DNA: TGCGCCAGCAGCCAGGCTACGAGCGGGGGGGCGTACAATGAGCAGTTCTTC. Translating gives CASSQATSGGAYNEQFF.

Concerning this clone itself: One base away lies a much larger clone, so this may be a sequencing read error. This chain connects TRBV19 to TRBJ1-5; maybe TRBD1 (5 bases). CDR3 length equals 13 residues. Looked up from germline, CDR1 is LNHDA and CDR2 is SQIVND (reference sequence). CDR3 coding DNA: TGTGCCAGTAGTATGCAGGGCTTGCAGCTCCAGCATTTT. Amino acids: CASSMQGLQLQHF.

This sequence joins TRBV2 and TRBJ2-7; 8 bases align to TRBD1. CDR3 length: 12 residues. V shed 6 bases, J shed 6 bases, and the junction held 4 bases outside the gene matches. The germline CDR1 and CDR2 sequences are SNHLY and FYNNEI. CDR3 residues: CASSVQGVEQYF. Here the CDR3 DNA reads TGTGCCAGCAGCGTACAGGGGGTCGAGCAGTACTTC.

The V call is TRBV7-6, the J call TRBJ1-1, with D perhaps TRBD1 (6 bases). The length of the CDR3 is 14 residues. The germline V and J ends were trimmed by 4 bases and 7 bases, with 16 bases remaining between them. Per germline, CDR1 SGHVS and CDR2 FNYEAQ. This CDR3 is CASSSGQGRDEAFF. CDR3 nucleotides: TGTGCCAGCAGCTCCGGGCAGGGGAGAGATGAAGCTTTCTTT.

A few counts support this clone. The chain recombines TRBV5-1 with TRBJ2-7; the D gene is possibly TRBD2 (6 bases). Between the trimmed V and J ends, which lost 0 bases and 4 bases, there was a span of 14 bases. The V gene's germline CDR1 is SGHRS and CDR2 YFSETQ. This CDR3 is built from 15 residues. For the CDR3, the DNA is TGCGCCAGCAGCTTGGGCGGGGACGTACTGTACGAGCAGTACTTC. Translated: CASSLGGDVLYEQYF.

The chain recombines TRBV4-2 with TRBJ2-1; D possibly corresponds to TRBD2 (6 bases). Germline loops: CDR1 LGHNA, CDR2 YNFKEQ. The CDR3 contains 15 residues. V was cut by 3 bases and J by 1 base, with 10 bases left in between. The CDR3 DNA reads as TGTGCCAGCAGCCACGAGACTAGTTCCTACAATGAGCAGTTCTTC. It is translated as CASSHETSSYNEQFF.

The chain recombines TRBV9 with TRBJ2-2; tentative D call: TRBD1 (5 bases). The CDR3 is made up of 17 amino acids. V lost 3 bases, J lost 7 bases, and 22 bases lay in between. CDR1 is SGDLS, CDR2 YYNGEE, per germline. CDR3 DNA sequence: TGTGCCAGCAGCGGACGCCGTAGGCCAACAGGAGTCGGGGAGCTGTTTTTT. Translating gives CASSGRRRPTGVGELFF.

The gene calls are TRBV2 and TRBJ1-1; 7 positions match TRBD1. J gave up 5 bases and V 6 bases, and 9 bases lay outside the gene matches. In germline, CDR1 is SNHLY, CDR2 FYNNEI. The CDR3 runs to 14 residues. The CDR3 bases are TGTGCCAGCAGCGTAGAACAGGGGCGGACTGAAGCTTTCTTT. This codes for CASSVEQGRTEAFF. Combining the CDR3 with reference TRBV2 and TRBJ1-1 gives the whole variable domain EPEVTQTPSHQVTQMGQEVILRCVPISNHLYFYWYRQILGQKVEFLVSFYNNEISEKSEIFDDQFSVERPDGSNFTLKIRSTKLEDSAMYFCASSVEQGRTEAFFGQGTRLTVV.

V is TRBV7-3 and J is TRBJ1-2; TRBD1 might be the D (6 bases). CDR3 length: 16 residues. Trimming shortened V by 0 bases and J by 3 bases, and 14 bases separated the two germline ends. The V gene's germline CDR1 is SGHTA and CDR2 FQGTGA. This chain's CDR3 is CASSLTGGRGDYGYTF. The CDR3 DNA reads TGTGCCAGCAGCTTAACGGGCGGCAGGGGTGACTATGGCTACACCTTC.

DNA of the CDR3: TGCAGCGTACCGACTAGTACGAACACCGGGGAGCTGTTTTTT. Its translation is CSVPTSTNTGELFF. J is TRBJ2-2 and V is TRBV29-1, with a possible D match to TRBD2 (6 bases). Germline CDR1 SQVTM, CDR2 ANQGSEA. Trimming shortened V by 6 bases and J by 0 bases, and 11 bases separated the two germline ends. This CDR3 contains 14 residues.

The rearrangement links TRBV19 to TRBJ2-1; 8 bases map to TRBD2. CDR3 length: 15 amino acids. Looked up from germline, CDR1 is LNHDA and CDR2 is SQIVND (reference sequence). The ends lost 4 bases at V and 10 bases at J; junction bases unmatched: 12. CDR3 sequence reads: CASSTAGGGGGEQFF. The CDR3 DNA reads as TGTGCCAGTAGTACGGCGGGAGGAGGGGGTGGGGAGCAGTTCTTC.

The rearrangement uses TRBV6-1 and TRBJ1-4; no firm D call. The ends were cut back, 1 base at V and 8 bases at J, with 11 bases in the middle. Per the germline V gene, CDR1 is MNHNS and CDR2 is SASEGT. CDR3 length: 14 amino acids. The CDR3 protein is CASSEGPGTEKLFF. The CDR3 coding sequence is TGTGCCAGCAGTGAAGGGCCAGGCACCGAAAAACTGTTTTTT.

The table lists this clone with a few counts. This sequence joins TRBV5-5 and TRBJ1-5; weak D call: TRBD1 (5 bases). Germline CDR1 SGHKS, CDR2 YYEKEE (reference sequence). The CDR3 runs to 15 residues. V lost 4 bases, J lost 1 base, and 12 bases lay in between. The CDR3 nucleotides are TGTGCCAGCAGCCCCGGTGGGGGGAGCAATCAGCCCCAGCATTTT. Amino acids: CASSPGGGSNQPQHF.

The gene calls are TRBV27 and TRBJ2-7, with 11 bases fitting TRBD1. With V trimmed by 6 bases and J by 8 bases, 12 bases remained unmatched. The germline CDR1 and CDR2 sequences are MNHEY and SMNVEV (reference sequence). There are 15 residues in the CDR3. In nucleotides, the CDR3 is TGTGCCAGCAGACCTTCGGGACAGGGGGATCTAAAGCAGTACTTC. Its protein product is CASRPSGQGDLKQYF.

The J gene is TRBJ2-3, the V gene TRBV10-3; D is unclear. Germline V CDR1 and CDR2: ENHRY, SYGVKD. The CDR3 covers 14 residues. The V gene lost 8 bases and the J gene lost 1 base, with 13 bases spanning the gap. The CDR3 here is CAIGPLDGTDTQYF. In nucleotides, the CDR3 is TGTGCCATCGGGCCTTTGGATGGCACAGATACGCAGTATTTT.

The chain recombines TRBV9 with TRBJ2-1; 9 nucleotides align to TRBD2. The CDR3 is made up of 16 amino acids. Germline CDR1 reads SGDLS; CDR2 reads YYNGEE. Unmatched junction bases numbered 9, after V lost 0 bases and J lost 8 bases. In DNA form, the CDR3 reads TGTGCCAGCAGCGTAGCGGCGGGAGGGCCTCCCGATGAGCAGTTCTTC. Its translation is CASSVAAGGPPDEQFF.

This clone has only a few counts. This rearrangement joins TRBV5-4 to TRBJ2-1; D gene unclear. This CDR3 contains 13 residues. CDR1 and CDR2 (germline): SGHNT, YYREEE (reference sequence). V was cut by 4 bases and J by 14 bases, with 19 bases left in between. The CDR3 spells CASSPERALVEFF. For the CDR3, the DNA is TGTGCCAGCAGCCCCGAACGCGCGCTGGTGGAGTTCTTC.

The rearrangement links TRBV7-9 to TRBJ1-1; no definite D call. Per germline, CDR1 SEHNR and CDR2 FQNEAQ (reference sequence). Between the trimmed V and J ends, which lost 10 bases and 1 base, there was a span of 7 bases. This CDR3 is 11 amino acids long. CDR3 nucleotides: TGTGCCACCCACAAGAACACTGAAGCTTTCTTT. It is translated as CATHKNTEAFF.

The genes are TRBV18 and TRBJ2-5; the match to TRBD2 covers 11 bases. There are 17 residues in the CDR3. Germline V gene data show CDR1 as KGHSH and CDR2 as LQKENI. With V trimmed by 2 bases and J by 4 bases, 9 bases remained unmatched. The CDR3 DNA follows: TGTGCCAGCTCACCAGGAGACTTAGCGGGGGGGCGAGAGACCCAGTACTTC. Translation gives CASSPGDLAGGRETQYF.

The chain employs TRBV5-1 and TRBJ2-3; 9 bases align to TRBD2. The V and J ends lost 3 bases and 1 base, in that order; junction bases with no gene match: 12. Germline loops: CDR1 SGHRS, CDR2 YFSETQ. The CDR3 spans 18 residues. The CDR3: CASSSFTTSGLGTDTQYF. CDR3 nucleotide sequence: TGCGCCAGCAGCTCCTTCACGACTAGCGGCTTGGGCACAGATACGCAGTATTTT.

The V call is TRBV5-1, the J call TRBJ2-7, with D unclear. Germline V lookup: CDR1 SGHRS, CDR2 YFSETQ. Trimming pared 1 base from V and 3 bases from J, leaving 5 bases between. The CDR3 sequence is 12 residues long. The DNA of the CDR3 is TGCGCCAGCAGCTTGAACAGCTACGAGCAGTACTTC. As protein: CASSLNSYEQYF.

The chain is built from TRBV11-2 and TRBJ1-2; the match to TRBD1 covers 8 bases. This CDR3 spans 15 amino acids. Germline CDR1 is SGHAT and CDR2 is FQNNGV. Trimming removed 5 bases from V and 6 bases from J; junction bases left unmatched: 11. The CDR3 DNA reads as TGTGCCAGCAGCCAGATCCGGACAGGGAGCAATGGCTACACCTTC. As protein: CASSQIRTGSNGYTF. The full variable domain, rest sourced from reference TRBV11-2 and TRBJ1-2, is EAGVAQSPRYKIIEKRQSVAFWCNPISGHATLYWYQQILGQGPKLLIQFQNNGVVDDSQLPKDRFSAERLKGVDSTLKIQPAKLEDSAVYLCASSQIRTGSNGYTFGSGTRLTVV.

The chain links TRBV5-3 to TRBJ2-4; 9 bases map to TRBD2. TRBV5-3 is given ORF status, its function remaining uncertain. The V gene end was trimmed by 0 bases and the J gene end by 0 bases; junction bases not matched to a gene: 7. The CDR3 runs to 18 residues. This chain's CDR3 is CARSLGGGVFLAKNIQYF. CDR3 coding DNA: TGTGCCAGAAGCTTGGGCGGGGGGGTCTTTCTAGCCAAAAACATTCAGTACTTC.

The rearrangement joins TRBV5-1 to TRBJ1-3; the D is unclear. Trimming removed 0 bases at V and 0 bases at J, with 7 bases between. The CDR3 consists of 15 residues. Germline V gives CDR1 SGHRS, CDR2 YFSETQ. The CDR3 DNA is TGCGCCAGCAGCTTGGGAGGCGGCTCTGGAAACACCATATATTTT. It encodes CASSLGGGSGNTIYF.

This rearrangement joins TRBV6-5 to TRBJ2-5; TRBD1 matches 10 bases. CDR3 length equals 14 residues. V dropped 4 bases and J dropped 7; count of bases not matched to a gene: 6. Germline CDR1 reads MNHEY; CDR2 reads SVGAGI. CDR3 sequence reads: CASSSTGGAGTQYF. DNA for the CDR3: TGTGCCAGCAGTTCGACAGGGGGCGCAGGGACCCAGTACTTC.

This clone was seen a single time. This rearrangement joins TRBV5-1 to TRBJ1-4; perhaps TRBD1 as D (5 bases). Trimming took off 1 base at V and 5 bases at J, with 9 bases between the two ends. Germline CDR1 reads SGHRS; CDR2 reads YFSETQ. The CDR3 runs to 14 residues. For the CDR3, the DNA is TGCGCCAGCAGCTTGCCAGGGAACAATGAAAAACTGTTTTTT. It encodes CASSLPGNNEKLFF.

The chain combines TRBV30 with TRBJ1-4, with D perhaps TRBD1 (5 bases). CDR3 length: 16 residues. V was cut by 7 bases and J by 5 bases, with 23 bases left in between. The germline gives CDR1 GTSNPN, CDR2 SVGIG (reference sequence). The CDR3 DNA follows: TGTGCCTTGTCCCGGGGGGTCGGGGTGACAAATGAAAAACTGTTTTTT. This gives the protein CALSRGVGVTNEKLFF.

DNA for the CDR3: TGTGCCAGCAGCTCGATTGTCGACAGGGGGGTCAGGGAGACCCAGTACTTC. This encodes CASSSIVDRGVRETQYF. The rearrangement joins TRBV11-1 to TRBJ2-5; 9 bases are a match to TRBD1. CDR1 and CDR2 from the germline V gene are SGHAT and FQDESV (reference sequence). The CDR3 covers 17 residues. V lost 4 bases, J lost 5 bases, and 14 bases stayed unmatched.

V is TRBV7-8 and J is TRBJ2-7; 8 bases match TRBD2. The CDR3 runs to 13 residues. V lost 0 bases, J lost 5 bases, and 0 bases stayed unmatched. Germline loops: CDR1 SGHVS, CDR2 FQNEAQ. CDR3 coding DNA: TGTGCCAGCAGCTTAGCGCGGGGGGACGAGCAGTACTTC. It yields the protein CASSLARGDEQYF.

The chain combines TRBV5-1 with TRBJ1-6; TRBD1 might be the D (5 bases). Trimming pared 0 bases from V and 6 bases from J, leaving 10 bases between. Germline assignment: CDR1 SGHRS and CDR2 YFSETQ. The CDR3 totals 15 residues. In DNA form, the CDR3 reads TGCGCCAGCAGCTTGGACAGGATGGGTAATTCACCCCTCCACTTT. Residues: CASSLDRMGNSPLHF. The whole variable domain, remainder taken from reference TRBV5-1 and TRBJ1-6, is KAGVTQTPRYLIKTRGQQVTLSCSPISGHRSVSWYQQTPGQGLQFLFEYFSETQRNKGNFPGRFSGRQFSNSRSEMNVSTLELGDSALYLCASSLDRMGNSPLHFGNGTRLTVT.